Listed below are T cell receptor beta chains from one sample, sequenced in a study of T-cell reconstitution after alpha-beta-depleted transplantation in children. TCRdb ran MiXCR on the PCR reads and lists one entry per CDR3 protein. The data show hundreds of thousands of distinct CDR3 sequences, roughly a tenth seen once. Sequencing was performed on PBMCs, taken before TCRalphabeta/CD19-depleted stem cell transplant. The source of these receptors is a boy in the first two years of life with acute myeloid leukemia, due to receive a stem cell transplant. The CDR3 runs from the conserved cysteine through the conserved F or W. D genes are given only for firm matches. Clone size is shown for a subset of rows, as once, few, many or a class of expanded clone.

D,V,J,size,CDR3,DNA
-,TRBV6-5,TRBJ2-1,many,CASKSRVVYNEQFF,TGTGCCAGCAAATCGAGGGTAGTCTACAATGAGCAGTTCTTC
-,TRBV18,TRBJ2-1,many,CASSPIASHEQFF,TGTGCCAGCTCACCAATCGCTAGCCATGAGCAGTTCTTC
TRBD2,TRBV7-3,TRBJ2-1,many,CASSSYELAGSHNEQFF,TGTGCCAGCAGCTCATACGAACTAGCGGGGTCTCACAATGAGCAGTTCTTC
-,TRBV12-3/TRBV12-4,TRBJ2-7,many,CASSLDRVFHEQYF,TGTGCCAGCAGTTTAGACAGGGTTTTCCACGAGCAGTACTTC
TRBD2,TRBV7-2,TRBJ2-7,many,CASSFELGRAGEQYF,TGTGCCAGCAGCTTCGAACTCGGGAGGGCCGGGGAGCAGTACTTC
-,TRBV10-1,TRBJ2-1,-,CASSYSTGRRRTPSYNEQFF,TGTGCCAGCAGTTACTCGACGGGACGTAGAAGGACCCCATCCTACAATGAGCAGTTCTTC
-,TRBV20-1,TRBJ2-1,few,CSARRRNTSYNEQFF,TGCAGTGCTAGACGACGCAACACCTCCTACAATGAGCAGTTCTTC
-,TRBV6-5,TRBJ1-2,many,CASSYGEVYGYTF,TGTGCCAGCAGTTACGGTGAGGTCTATGGCTACACCTTC
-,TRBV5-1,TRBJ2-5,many,CASSLKGTYQETQYF,TGCGCCAGCAGCTTGAAGGGAACGTACCAAGAGACCCAGTACTTC
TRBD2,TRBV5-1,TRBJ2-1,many,CASLRAAGGDNEQFF,TGCGCCAGCCTTCGAGCGGCCGGGGGGGACAATGAGCAGTTCTTC
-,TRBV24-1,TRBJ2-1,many,CATSDSIGERDNEQFF,TGTGCCACCAGTGATTCAATAGGGGAAAGGGACAATGAGCAGTTCTTC
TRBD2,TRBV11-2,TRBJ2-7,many,CASSFRPLSGRGEQYF,TGTGCCAGCAGCTTTCGACCCCTTAGCGGGAGGGGCGAGCAGTACTTC
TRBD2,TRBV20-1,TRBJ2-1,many,CSARVWLAGAYNEQFF,TGCAGTGCTAGAGTGTGGCTAGCGGGAGCCTACAATGAGCAGTTCTTC
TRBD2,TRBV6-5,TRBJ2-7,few,CASSRSGTSGYEQYF,TGTGCCAGCAGTCGCTCGGGGACTAGCGGGTACGAGCAGTACTTC
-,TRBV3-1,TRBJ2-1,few,CASSQASLEQFF,TGTGCCAGCAGCCAGGCTAGCCTAGAGCAGTTCTTC
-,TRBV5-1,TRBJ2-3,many,CASSLDGSRTDTQYF,TGCGCCAGCAGCTTGGACGGGAGTCGCACAGATACGCAGTATTTT
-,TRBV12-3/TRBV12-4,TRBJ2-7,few,CASALTGSYEQYF,TGTGCCAGCGCTCTGACAGGCTCCTACGAGCAGTACTTC
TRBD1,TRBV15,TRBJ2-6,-,CATSRHRGAPGANVLTF,TGTGCCACCAGCAGACACAGGGGCGCGCCTGGGGCCAACGTCCTGACTTTC
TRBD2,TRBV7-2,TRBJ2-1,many,CASKSSGGGLAGGEQFF,TGTGCCAGCAAAAGTAGTGGAGGGGGACTAGCGGGAGGTGAGCAGTTCTTC
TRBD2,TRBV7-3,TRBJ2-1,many,CASSLSTGTSKNEQFF,TGTGCCAGCAGCTTATCGACCGGGACTAGTAAAAATGAGCAGTTCTTC
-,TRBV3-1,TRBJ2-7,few,CASSQDRMRQAHYEQYF,TGTGCCAGCAGCCAAGATCGGATGAGACAGGCCCACTACGAGCAGTACTTC
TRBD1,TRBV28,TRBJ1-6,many,CASSSAGQVSPPLHF,TGTGCCAGCAGTTCAGCGGGACAGGTCTCGCCACCCCTCCACTTT
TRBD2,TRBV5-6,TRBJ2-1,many,CASSLSLAAYNEQFF,TGTGCCAGCAGCTTGTCCCTAGCGGCCTACAATGAGCAGTTCTTC
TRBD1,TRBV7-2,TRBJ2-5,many,CASSGQGDETQYF,TGTGCCAGCAGCGGACAGGGGGATGAGACCCAGTACTTC
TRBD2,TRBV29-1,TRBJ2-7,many,CSVAGLAGGTYEQYF,TGCAGCGTCGCGGGACTAGCGGGAGGGACCTACGAGCAGTACTTC
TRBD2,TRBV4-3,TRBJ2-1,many,CASSQGYSGRVYNEQFF,TGCGCCAGCAGCCAAGGTTACAGCGGGAGGGTCTACAATGAGCAGTTCTTC
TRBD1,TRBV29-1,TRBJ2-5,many,CSAQGGAETQYF,TGCAGCGCCCAAGGGGGCGCGGAGACCCAGTACTTC
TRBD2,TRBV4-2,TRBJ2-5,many,CASSRGGSGETQYF,TGTGCCAGCAGCCGGGGCGGGAGCGGAGAGACCCAGTACTTC
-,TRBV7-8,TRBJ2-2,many,CASSLKGKLFF,TGTGCCAGCAGCTTAAAGGGGAAGCTGTTTTTT
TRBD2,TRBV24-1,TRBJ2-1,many,CATSDLKRTSGYNEQFF,TGTGCCACCAGTGATTTGAAGAGGACTAGCGGTTACAATGAGCAGTTCTTC
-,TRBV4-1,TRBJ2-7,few,CASSQEYARSHNYEQYF,TGCGCCAGCAGCCAAGAGTACGCTAGAAGCCATAATTACGAGCAGTACTTC
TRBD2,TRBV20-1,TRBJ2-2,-,CSALPLAGYTGELFF,TGCAGTGCCCTCCCGTTAGCGGGGTACACCGGGGAGCTGTTTTTT
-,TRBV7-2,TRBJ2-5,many,CASSLEVTRGETQYF,TGTGCCAGCAGCTTAGAAGTAACACGAGGGGAGACCCAGTACTTC
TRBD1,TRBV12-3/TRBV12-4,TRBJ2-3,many,CASSRTGRTDTQYF,TGTGCCAGCAGTCGGACAGGGCGCACCGATACGCAGTATTTT
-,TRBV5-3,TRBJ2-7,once,CARSSASYEQYF,TGTGCCAGAAGCTCCGCTTCCTACGAGCAGTACTTC
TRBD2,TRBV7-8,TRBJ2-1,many,CASSFFSGRAGNEQFF,TGTGCCAGCAGCTTTTTTAGCGGGAGGGCCGGTAATGAGCAGTTCTTC
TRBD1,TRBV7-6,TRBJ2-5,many,CASSLGAGQGWKTQYF,TGTGCCAGCAGCTTAGGAGCGGGACAGGGTTGGAAGACCCAGTACTTC
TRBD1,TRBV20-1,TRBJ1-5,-,CCAPKSPPGQVNQPQHF,TGCTGTGCGCCTAAATCCCCTCCGGGACAGGTCAATCAGCCCCAGCATTTT
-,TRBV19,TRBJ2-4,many,CASRPQAGRNIQYF,TGTGCCAGTAGGCCACAGGCAGGGCGAAACATTCAGTACTTC